This T cell receptor beta chain was recorded in a study of CD8 T cells in Susac syndrome. Study context: There were roughly six sequenced Susac syndrome patients with active disease and fewer than 10 in remission.

CDR1 is SGHTA and CDR2 is FQGNSA in the germline V gene. The CDR3 extends over 16 amino acids. After removal of 4 bases from V and 0 bases from J, the junction contained 6 bases not matched to a gene. RNA totalling roughly 0.45 to 1 ug underwent reverse transcription with random hexamers. TCRdb reprocessed the immunoSEQ multiplex PCR reads via MiXCR and lists one record per CDR3 protein. The sample carries fewer than 95,000 distinct CDR3 sequences, 95% to 97% recorded once. Study-wide results and limits: Detection of Susac-specific public clones gave approximately 16 in total CD8+ repertoires and 4 or 5 in CD8+ TEMRA repertoires. The greatest CD8+ clonal expansion in Susac occurred in TEMRA cells and in active patients.

Points on this clonotype: Its antigen is undetermined.

The chain recombines TRBV7-2 with TRBJ1-1; 9 bases align to TRBD1. The sequence derives from a human donor with Susac syndrome. The sequencing sample was made of CD8+ T cells from PBMCs. The CDR3 sequence: CASSSPGQGVNTEAFF. CDR3 nucleotides: TGTGCCAGCAGCTCCCCGGGACAGGGAGTGAACACTGAAGCTTTCTTT.